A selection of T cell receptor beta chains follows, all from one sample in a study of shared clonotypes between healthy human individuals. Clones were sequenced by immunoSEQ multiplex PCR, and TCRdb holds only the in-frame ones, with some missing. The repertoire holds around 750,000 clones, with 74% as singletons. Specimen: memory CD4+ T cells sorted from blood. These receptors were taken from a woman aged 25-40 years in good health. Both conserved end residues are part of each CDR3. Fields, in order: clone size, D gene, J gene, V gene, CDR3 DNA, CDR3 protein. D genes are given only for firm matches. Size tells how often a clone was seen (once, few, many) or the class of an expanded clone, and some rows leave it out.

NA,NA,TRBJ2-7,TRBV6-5,TGTGCCAGCATGATCCCTCCCAGCCCCGAGCAGTACTTC,CASMIPPSPEQYF
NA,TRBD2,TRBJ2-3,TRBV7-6,TGTGCCAGCAGCCCGGGGCTCGGGCGGGAGGGGGCAGATACGCAGTATTTT,CASSPGLGREGADTQYF
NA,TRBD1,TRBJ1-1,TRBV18,TGTGCCAGCTCACACCGGGACAGGGAGGTGGGTGAAGCTTTCTTT,CASSHRDREVGEAFF
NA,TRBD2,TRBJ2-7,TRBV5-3,TGTGCCAGCAGCAAGGGACTAGCTTACGAGCAGTACTTC,CASSKGLAYEQYF
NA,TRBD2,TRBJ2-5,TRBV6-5,TGTGCCAGCAGTTACGCCCTAGCGGGAGAGACCCAGTACTTC,CASSYALAGETQYF
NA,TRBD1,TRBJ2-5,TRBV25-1,TGTGCCAGCAGTGGGGACAGGGGACCCATAGAGACCCAGTACTTC,CASSGDRGPIETQYF
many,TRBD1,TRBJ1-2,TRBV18,TGTGCCAGCTCTTCAGGGGGCGACTATGGCTACACCTTC,CASSSGGDYGYTF
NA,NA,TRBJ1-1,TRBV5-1,TGCGCCAGCAGCTTCCAGGGCGACACTGAAGCTTTCTTT,CASSFQGDTEAFF
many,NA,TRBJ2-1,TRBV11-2,TGTGCCAGCAGCTTAGCGACTGGAAACTACAATGAGCAGTTCTTC,CASSLATGNYNEQFF
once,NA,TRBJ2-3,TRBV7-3,TGTGCCAGCAGCTTAGAGTGGTCAGATACGCAGTATTTT,CASSLEWSDTQYF
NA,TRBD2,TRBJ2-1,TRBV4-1,TGCGCCAGCAGCCAAGATACTAGCGGGCGATTTGAGCAGTTCTTC,CASSQDTSGRFEQFF
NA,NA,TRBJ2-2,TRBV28,TGTGCCAGCATATCGGGGAGTTACACCGGGGAGCTGTTTTTT,CASISGSYTGELFF
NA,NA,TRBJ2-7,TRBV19,TGTGCCAGTAGTATTGGGGGCGCAGGGAGTAGATACGAGCAGTACTTC,CASSIGGAGSRYEQYF
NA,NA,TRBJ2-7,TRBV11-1,TGTGCCAGCAGCCGCCCCGGAGGCTACGAGCAGTACTTC,CASSRPGGYEQYF
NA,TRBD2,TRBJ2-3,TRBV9,TGTGCCAGCAGCGGGGGGACTAGCGGGAGTATTGGAGCAGATACGCAGTATTTT,CASSGGTSGSIGADTQYF
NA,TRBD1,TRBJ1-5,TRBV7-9,TGTGCCAGCAGCTCACAGGGGGCGAATCAGCCCCAGCATTTT,CASSSQGANQPQHF
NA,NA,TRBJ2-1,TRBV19,TGTGCCAGTAGGAATCAGGGTTTGAATGAGCAGTTCTTC,CASRNQGLNEQFF
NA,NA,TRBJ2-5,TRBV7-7,TGTGCCAGCAGCCCCCTCAGGCTATCGGGGAGGGAGACCCAGTACTTC,CASSPLRLSGRETQYF
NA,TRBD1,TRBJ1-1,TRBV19,TGTGCCGCTAGGGACAGGTCTAGAACTGAAGCTTTCTTT,CAARDRSRTEAFF
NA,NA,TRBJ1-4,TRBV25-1,TGTGCCAGCAGTGAATCCCACCGTGAAAAACTGTTTTTT,CASSESHREKLFF
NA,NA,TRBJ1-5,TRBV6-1,TGTGCCAGCACAGCGACCCTCGGGGCCAATCAGCCCCAGCATTTT,CASTATLGANQPQHF
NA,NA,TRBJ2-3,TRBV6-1,TGTGCCAGCTTAGGGGTTGGAGATACGCAGTATTTT,CASLGVGDTQYF
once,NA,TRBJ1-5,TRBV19,TGTGCCAGTAGTCCCTCCGACGGATTAGCGAGACCCCAGCATTTT,CASSPSDGLARPQHF
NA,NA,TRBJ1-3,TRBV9,TGTGCCAGCAGCGTAGACACCTCTGGAAACACCATATATTTT,CASSVDTSGNTIYF
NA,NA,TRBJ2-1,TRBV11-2,TGTGCCAGCAGCTTGTTCAGGCAAAGCTCCTACAATGAGCAGTTCTTC,CASSLFRQSSYNEQFF
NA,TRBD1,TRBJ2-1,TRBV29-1,TGCAGCGTATACAGGGGCAATGAGCAGTTCTTC,CSVYRGNEQFF
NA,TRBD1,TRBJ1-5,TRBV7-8,TGTGCCAGCAGCCCGGGACAGGGGTGGCAGCCCCAGCATTTT,CASSPGQGWQPQHF
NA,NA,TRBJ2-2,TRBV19,TGTGCCAGTACTCCTACTTTTAGCGGAAACACCGGGGAGCTGTTTTTT,CASTPTFSGNTGELFF
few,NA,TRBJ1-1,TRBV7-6,TGTGCCAGCAGCCGAGGGGGAGAAGCTTTCTTT,CASSRGGEAFF
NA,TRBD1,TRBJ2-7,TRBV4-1,TGCGCCAGCAGCCAAGACAGGGGGACCTCCCGAAGGACGCAGTACTTC,CASSQDRGTSRRTQYF
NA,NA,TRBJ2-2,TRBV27,TGTGCCATCCAGACCCATAACACCGGGGAGCTGTTTTTT,CAIQTHNTGELFF
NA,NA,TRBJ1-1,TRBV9,TGTGCCAGCAGCCGATACAGGAGCACTGAAGCTTTCTTT,CASSRYRSTEAFF
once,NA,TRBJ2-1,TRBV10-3,TGTGCCATCAGAGGGGCAGGTGAATACAATGAGCAGTTCTTC,CAIRGAGEYNEQFF
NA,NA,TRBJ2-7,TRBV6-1,TGTGCCAGCAGCGATCGGGGACCGAAGTACTACGAGCAGTACTTC,CASSDRGPKYYEQYF
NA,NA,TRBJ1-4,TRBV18,TGTGCCAGCTCACCGTCCGTTAATGAAAAACTGTTTTTT,CASSPSVNEKLFF
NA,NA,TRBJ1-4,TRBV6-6,TGTGCCAGCATCAGCCCCCAAGGGGAAAAACTGTTTTTT,CASISPQGEKLFF
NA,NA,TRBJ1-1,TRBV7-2,TGTGCCAGCAGCCCTAATCGGGTGGGGAACACTGAAGCTTTCTTT,CASSPNRVGNTEAFF
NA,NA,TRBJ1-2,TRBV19,TGTGCCAGTAGTATATTCCTCCACGGGGACTATGGCTACACCTTC,CASSIFLHGDYGYTF
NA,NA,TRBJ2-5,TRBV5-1,TGCGCCAGCAGCTTGGAGGATGGCCATCGGGGAGGAGAGACCCAGTACTTC,CASSLEDGHRGGETQYF
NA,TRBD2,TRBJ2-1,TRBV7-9,TGTGCCAGCAGCTTAGCCACTAGCGGGAGTTACAATGAGCAGTTCTTC,CASSLATSGSYNEQFF
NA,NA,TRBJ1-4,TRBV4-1,TGCGCCAGCAGCCGGGCACCAACTAATGAAAAACTGTTTTTT,CASSRAPTNEKLFF
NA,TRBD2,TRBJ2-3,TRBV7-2,TGTGCCAGCAGCCGGGGACTAGCGAGCACAGATACGCAGTATTTT,CASSRGLASTDTQYF
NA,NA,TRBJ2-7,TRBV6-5,TGTGCCAGCAGTACCACCCGGGACTCCCACCACGAGCAGTACTTC,CASSTTRDSHHEQYF
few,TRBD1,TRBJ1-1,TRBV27,TGTGCCAGCAGCAAAGGGCAGGGACAGGGGGATTGGAGCACTGAAGCTTTCTTT,CASSKGQGQGDWSTEAFF
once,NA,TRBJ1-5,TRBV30,TGTGCCTGGAGTGGTGGATATAGCAATCAGCCCCAGCATTTT,CAWSGGYSNQPQHF
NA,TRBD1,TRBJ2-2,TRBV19,TGTGCCAGTAGTCCCTGGACAGGGAACACCGGGGAGCTGTTTTTT,CASSPWTGNTGELFF
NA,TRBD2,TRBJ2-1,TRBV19,TGTGCCAGTAGGGGGTGGACTAGCGGTTACAATGAGCAGTTCTTC,CASRGWTSGYNEQFF
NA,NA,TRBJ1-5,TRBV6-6,TGTGCCAGCAAAAATTCGGACACCAATCAGCCCCAGCATTTT,CASKNSDTNQPQHF
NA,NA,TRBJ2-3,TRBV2,TGTGCCAGCAGTGTCTGGGATACGCAGTATTTT,CASSVWDTQYF
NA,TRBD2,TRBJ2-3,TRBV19,TGTGCCAGTAGTACCCTAGCGGGGTTCACAGATACGCAGTATTTT,CASSTLAGFTDTQYF
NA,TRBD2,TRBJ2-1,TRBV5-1,TGCGCCAGCAGCTTGCTGGCTAGCGGGAGTTCCTACAATGAGCAGTTCTTC,CASSLLASGSSYNEQFF
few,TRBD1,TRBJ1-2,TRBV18,TGTGCCAGCTCACCAGGGGAACTTTCAGGGGGCATCGGCTACACCTTC,CASSPGELSGGIGYTF
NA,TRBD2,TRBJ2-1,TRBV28,TGTGCCAGCAGCTCTAGCGGGAACTACAATGAGCAGTTCTTC,CASSSSGNYNEQFF
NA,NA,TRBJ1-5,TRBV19,TGTGCCAGTACTCGGAGGCGGGAGGGAAATAGCAATCAGCCCCAGCATTTT,CASTRRREGNSNQPQHF
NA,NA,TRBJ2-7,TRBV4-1,TGCGCCAGCAGCCAAGATTCACACAGGAGCGGCGAGCAGTACTTC,CASSQDSHRSGEQYF
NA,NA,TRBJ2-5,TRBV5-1,TGCGCCAGCAGCCGTATTAGCGGCCCGATTGAAGAGACCCAGTACTTC,CASSRISGPIEETQYF
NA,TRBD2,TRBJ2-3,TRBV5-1,TGCGCCAGCAGCAGGACCAGCGGGAGGGTTGCAGATACGCAGTATTTT,CASSRTSGRVADTQYF
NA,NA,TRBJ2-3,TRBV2,TGTGCCAGCAGGTACGCCTCTGCGGAGTATTTT,CASRYASAEYF
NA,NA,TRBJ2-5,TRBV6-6,TGTGCCAGCAGTTACTCCGTGCGGACCCAGTACTTC,CASSYSVRTQYF
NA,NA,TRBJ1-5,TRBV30,TGTGCCTGGAGTGGGACTAGGGACAATCAGCCCCAGCATTTT,CAWSGTRDNQPQHF